The 5 T cell receptor beta chains listed next were all sequenced from one sample in a study of blood T cell repertoires in COVID-19. TCRdb's table, derived via immunoSEQ multiplex PCR, lists solely in-frame clones and lacks some. The sample holds approximately 250,000 clones, approximately 86% seen once. The specimen was PBMCs or T cells enriched from blood (not recorded which). These receptors were obtained from a woman in her 30s who had recovered from COVID-19.

The chain joins TRBV30 to TRBJ1-1; maybe TRBD1 (5 bases). The CDR3 loop spans 12 amino acids. Germline V gives CDR1 GTSNPN, CDR2 SVGIG (reference sequence). V gave up 3 bases and J gave up 10 bases, with 15 bases separating them. In DNA, the CDR3 is TGTGCCTGGAGGGGGGGAGCATTGACAGCTTTCTTT. As protein: CAWRGGALTAFF.

Turning to this clone: Sequence at one end of the junction differs from germline and may be a read error. The rearrangement joins TRBV13 to TRBJ1-2, with TRBD1 as a possible D gene (5 bases). The CDR3 extends over 12 amino acids. Germline V gene lookup returns CDR1 PRHDT and CDR2 FYEKMQ (reference sequence). CDR3 sequence reads: CASSSFFQGEVF. Written as DNA, the CDR3 is TGTGCCAGCAGCTCTTTTTTTCAGGGCGAGGTTTTC.

This sequence joins TRBV18 and TRBJ2-1, with 8 bases matching TRBD2. From germline, CDR1 is KGHSH and CDR2 LQKENI. CDR3 length: 19 residues. The ends lost 1 base at V and 3 bases at J; junction bases unmatched: 14. In DNA form, the CDR3 reads TGTGCCAGCTCACCACGGATCCAAGTGGCGGGAGGTATCTACAATGAGCAGTTCTTC. It specifies CASSPRIQVAGGIYNEQFF.

CDR3 DNA sequence: TGCGCCAGCAGCGGAACTAGTAACAATGAGCAGTTCTTC. This translates into CASSGTSNNEQFF. The chain is built from TRBV5-1 and TRBJ2-1; weak D call: TRBD2 (5 bases). The V end lost 4 bases, the J end lost 5 bases, and 10 bases lay between the germline ends. The germline V gene encodes CDR1 SGHRS and CDR2 YFSETQ. CDR3 size: 13 residues.

The chain combines TRBV7-3 with TRBJ2-5, with D possibly being TRBD1 (5 bases). CDR1 is SGHTA, CDR2 FQGTGA, per germline. V shed 0 bases and J shed 2 bases, with 7 bases lying between them. CDR3 size: 14 residues. CDR3 sequence reads: CASSLTRDQETQYF. As DNA, the CDR3 is TGTGCCAGCAGCTTAACCAGGGATCAAGAGACCCAGTACTTC.